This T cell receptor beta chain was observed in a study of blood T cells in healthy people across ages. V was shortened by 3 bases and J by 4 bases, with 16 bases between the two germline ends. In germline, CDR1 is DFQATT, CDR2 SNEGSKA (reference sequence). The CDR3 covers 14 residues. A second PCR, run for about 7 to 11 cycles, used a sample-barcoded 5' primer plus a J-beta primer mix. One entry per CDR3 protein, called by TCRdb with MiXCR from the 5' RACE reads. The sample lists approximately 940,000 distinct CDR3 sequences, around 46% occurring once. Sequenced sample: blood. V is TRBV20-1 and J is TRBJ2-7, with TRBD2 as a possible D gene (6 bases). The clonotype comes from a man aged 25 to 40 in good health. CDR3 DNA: TGCAGTGCTAGTTCCCCGCAGGAGGGGTACGAGCAGTACTTC. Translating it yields CSASSPQEGYEQYF.